Detailed here is one T cell receptor beta chain. The data originate from a study of control samples from healthy donors and cancer patients. There are 17 residues in the CDR3. CDR1 is MNHEY, CDR2 SMNVEV, per germline (reference sequence). V shed 3 bases, J shed 0 bases, and the junction held 9 bases outside the gene matches. TCRdb's copy holds only in-frame clones and misses some; the assay was immunoSEQ multiplex PCR. There are 90,000 to 150,000 clones in the sample; 80% to 90% occur only once, and 12% lies in the top ten. The sample was blood. This clonotype was obtained from a man aged 30 to 39 in good health. This chain uses TRBV27 with TRBJ2-3; TRBD1 agrees at 7 bases. The CDR3 DNA reads as TGTGCCAGCAGTTTTAGTAGGGGGCGACCTAGCACAGATACGCAGTATTTT. Translated: CASSFSRGRPSTDTQYF.